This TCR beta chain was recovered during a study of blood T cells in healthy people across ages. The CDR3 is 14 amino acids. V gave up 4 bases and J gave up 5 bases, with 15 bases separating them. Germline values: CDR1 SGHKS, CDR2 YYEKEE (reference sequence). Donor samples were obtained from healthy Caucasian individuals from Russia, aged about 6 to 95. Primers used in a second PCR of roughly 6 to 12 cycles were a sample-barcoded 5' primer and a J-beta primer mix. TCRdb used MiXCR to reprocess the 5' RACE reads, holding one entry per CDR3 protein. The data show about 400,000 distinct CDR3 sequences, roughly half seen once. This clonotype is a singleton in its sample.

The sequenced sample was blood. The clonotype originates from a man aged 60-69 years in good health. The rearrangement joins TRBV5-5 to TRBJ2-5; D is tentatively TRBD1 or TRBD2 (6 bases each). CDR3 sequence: CASSVEGGTETQYF. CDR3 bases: TGTGCCAGCAGCGTGGAGGGGGGAACGGAGACCCAGTACTTC.